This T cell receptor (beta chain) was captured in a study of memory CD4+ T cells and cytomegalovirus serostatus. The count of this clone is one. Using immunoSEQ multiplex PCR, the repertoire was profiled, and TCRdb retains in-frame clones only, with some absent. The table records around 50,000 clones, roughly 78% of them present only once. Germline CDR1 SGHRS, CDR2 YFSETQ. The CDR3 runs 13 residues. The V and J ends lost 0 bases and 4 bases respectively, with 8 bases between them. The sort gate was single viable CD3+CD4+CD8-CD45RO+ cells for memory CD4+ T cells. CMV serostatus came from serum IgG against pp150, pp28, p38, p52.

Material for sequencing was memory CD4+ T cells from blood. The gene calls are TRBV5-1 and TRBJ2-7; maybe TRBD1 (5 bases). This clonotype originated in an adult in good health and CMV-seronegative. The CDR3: CASSLAQGYEQYF. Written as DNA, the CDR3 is TGCGCCAGCAGCTTGGCGCAGGGTTACGAGCAGTACTTC. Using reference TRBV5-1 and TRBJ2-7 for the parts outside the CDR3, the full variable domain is KAGVTQTPRYLIKTRGQQVTLSCSPISGHRSVSWYQQTPGQGLQFLFEYFSETQRNKGNFPGRFSGRQFSNSRSEMNVSTLELGDSALYLCASSLAQGYEQYFGPGTRLTVT.